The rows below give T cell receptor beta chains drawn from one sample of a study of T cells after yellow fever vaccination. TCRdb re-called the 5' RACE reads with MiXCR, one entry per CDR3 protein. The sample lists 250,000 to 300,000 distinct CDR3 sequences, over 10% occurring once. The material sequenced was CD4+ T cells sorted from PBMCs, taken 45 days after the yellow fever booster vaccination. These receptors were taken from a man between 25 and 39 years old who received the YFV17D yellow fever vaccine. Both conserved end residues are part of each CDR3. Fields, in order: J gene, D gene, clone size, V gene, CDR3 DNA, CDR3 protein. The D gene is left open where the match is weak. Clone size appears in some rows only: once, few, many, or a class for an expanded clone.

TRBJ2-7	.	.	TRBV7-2	TGTGCCAGCAGCTTCGGTCTGGCGGAGGCCTACGAGCAGTACTTC	CASSFGLAEAYEQYF
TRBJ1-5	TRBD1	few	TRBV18	TGTGCCAGCTCACCAGGACAGGGAACGGGTCAGCCCCAGCATTTT	CASSPGQGTGQPQHF
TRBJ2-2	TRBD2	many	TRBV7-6	TGTGCCAGCACCCGGACAGAAACAGCGGGAGTTACCGGGGAGCTGTTTTTT	CASTRTETAGVTGELFF
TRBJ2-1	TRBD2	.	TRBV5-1	TGCGCCAGCAGCCTAGACTTAGCGGGGCGCAATGAGCAGTTCTTC	CASSLDLAGRNEQFF
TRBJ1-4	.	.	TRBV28	TGTGCCAGCAGTCCCGATACAGTGAATAAACTGTTTTTT	CASSPDTVNKLFF
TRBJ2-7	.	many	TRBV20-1	TGCAGTGCTAGAGATGGCCTCATCCCCTACGAGCAGTACTTC	CSARDGLIPYEQYF
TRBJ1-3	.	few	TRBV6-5	TGTGCCAGCAGTTACCTGGCAAGCTCTGGAAACACCATATATTTT	CASSYLASSGNTIYF
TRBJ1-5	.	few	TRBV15	TGTGCCACCAACAAAAATTCGGGCGGTCAGCCCCAGCATTTT	CATNKNSGGQPQHF
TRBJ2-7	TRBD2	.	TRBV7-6	TGTGCCAGCAGCTCCGCCCAAAGCGGGGACTACGAGCAGTACTTC	CASSSAQSGDYEQYF
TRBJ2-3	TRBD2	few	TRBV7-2	TGTGCCAGCAGCTTAGTAAAGGGACTAACTAGCACAGATACGCAGTATTTT	CASSLVKGLTSTDTQYF
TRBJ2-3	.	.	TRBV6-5	TGTGCCAGCAGTTACTCTAGGCGAGCGACCACAGATACGCAGTATTTT	CASSYSRRATTDTQYF
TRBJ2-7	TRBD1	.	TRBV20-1	TGCAGTGCTAGAGATCCAGGGGGTCGAGGGGAGCAGTACTTC	CSARDPGGRGEQYF
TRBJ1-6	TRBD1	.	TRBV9	TGTGCCAGCAGCGGCTTAACAGGGGGGACTTCACCCCTCCACTTT	CASSGLTGGTSPLHF
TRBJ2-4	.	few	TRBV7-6	TGTGCCAGCAGCTTAGTCCCGGCAATAGCCAAAAACATTCAGTACTTC	CASSLVPAIAKNIQYF
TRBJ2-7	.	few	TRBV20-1	TGCAGTGCTAGTAGGTCGGCGAAGCAGTACTTC	CSASRSAKQYF
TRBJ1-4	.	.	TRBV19	TGTGCCAGTAGTTTCCAGGGACACCGGGTCGGTGAAAAACTGTTTTTT	CASSFQGHRVGEKLFF
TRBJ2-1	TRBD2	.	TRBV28	TGTGCCAGCGGGTTGACTAGCGGGAGCTACAATGAGCAGTTCTTC	CASGLTSGSYNEQFF
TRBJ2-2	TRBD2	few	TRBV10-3	TGTGCCATCAGTGAGTCGGGACTAGCGAACACCGGGGAGCTGTTTTTT	CAISESGLANTGELFF
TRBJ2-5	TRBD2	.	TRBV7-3	TGTGCCAGCAGCGGTCGACTGGCGGGAGGGAGCCCGGCCGATTTC	CASSGRLAGGSPADF
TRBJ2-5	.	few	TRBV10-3	TGTGCCATCAGTGAATCAGGAGTAGAGACCCAGTACTTC	CAISESGVETQYF
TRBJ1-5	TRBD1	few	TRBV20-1	TGCAGTGCTAGGACAGGGTATGGCAGTAGCAATCAGCCCCAGCATTTT	CSARTGYGSSNQPQHF
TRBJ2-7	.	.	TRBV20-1	TGCAGTGCTAGAGGGGCGGGAAGCCCTCACGAGCAGTACTTC	CSARGAGSPHEQYF
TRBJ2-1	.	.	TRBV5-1	TGCGCCAGCAGCTACGCCTCCGGCAATGAGCAGTTCTTC	CASSYASGNEQFF
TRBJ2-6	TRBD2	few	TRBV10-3	TGTGCCATCAGCAGGACTAGCGGGAGGGAAGGGGCCAACGTCCTGACTTTC	CAISRTSGREGANVLTF
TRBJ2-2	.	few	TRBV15	TGTGCCACCAGCAGAGACGGCGGGCGCGCAGCCGGGGAGCTGTTTTTT	CATSRDGGRAAGELFF
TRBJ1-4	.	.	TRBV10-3	TGTGCCATCAGGGACTCAGAGGAGGAAAAACTGTTTTTT	CAIRDSEEEKLFF
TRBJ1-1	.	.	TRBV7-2	TGTGCCAGCAGCTTAGGAACAGGAATTAACACTGAAGCTTTCTTT	CASSLGTGINTEAFF
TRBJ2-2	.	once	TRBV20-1	TGCAGTGCTAGCGCCGGGATGGCCAGCGGGGAGCTGTTTTTT	CSASAGMASGELFF
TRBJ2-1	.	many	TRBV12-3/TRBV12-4	TGTGCCAGCAGTGAAGGACCGTACAATGAGCAGTTCTTC	CASSEGPYNEQFF
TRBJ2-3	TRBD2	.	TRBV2	TGTGCCACAACCCTTGGGGAGGGAGCCACAGATACGCAGTATTTT	CATTLGEGATDTQYF
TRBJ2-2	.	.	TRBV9	TGTGCCAGCAGCGCTACTAGCCGAGACACCGGGGAGCTGTTTTTT	CASSATSRDTGELFF
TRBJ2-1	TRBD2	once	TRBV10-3	TGTGCCATCAACGGGAGGGCCGACATGGCGCAGTTCTTC	CAINGRADMAQFF
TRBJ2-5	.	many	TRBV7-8	TGTGCCAGCATGTCCCCACGAGATGGATGGGAGACCCAGTACTTC	CASMSPRDGWETQYF
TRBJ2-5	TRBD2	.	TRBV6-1	TGTGCCTGCACCCCTAGCGGGTCTAAAGAGACCCAGTACTTC	CACTPSGSKETQYF
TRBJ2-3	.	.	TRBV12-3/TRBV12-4	TGTGCCAGCAGTCGGAAGGGTCGACAGGTGGGGGGAGGAGATACGCAGTATTTT	CASSRKGRQVGGGDTQYF